This entry lists 24 T cell receptor beta chains sequenced from one sample in a study of cytomegalovirus exposure and HLA in healthy donors. PCR involved 60 Vbeta and 13 Jbeta primers. Clones were sequenced by immunoSEQ multiplex PCR, and TCRdb holds only the in-frame ones, with some missing. The repertoire consists of some 180,000 clones, with about 90% occurring once and the leading ten covering about 0.21%. The sample comprised PBMCs. The source of these receptors is a girl in the first two years of life in good health and CMV-seronegative.

The chain joins TRBV29-1 to TRBJ2-3, with 10 bases aligning to TRBD2. The CDR3 totals 15 residues. From germline, CDR1 is SQVTM and CDR2 ANQGSEA. With V trimmed by 1 base and J by 5 bases, 6 bases remained unmatched. CDR3 coding DNA: TGCAGCGTTGAAGGGACTAGCGGAGGGAGAGATACGCAGTATTTT. It yields the protein CSVEGTSGGRDTQYF.

The chain recombines TRBV27 with TRBJ1-1; weak D call: TRBD1 (6 bases). Per the germline V gene, CDR1 is MNHEY and CDR2 is SMNVEV (reference sequence). Trimming removed 6 bases from V and 1 base from J, with 12 bases in between. CDR3 size: 14 residues. CDR3: CASRKGQPNTEAFF. In DNA form, the CDR3 reads TGTGCCAGCAGAAAAGGACAGCCGAACACTGAAGCTTTCTTT.

This clone was seen a handful of times. The gene calls are TRBV6-5 and TRBJ2-7; a possible D gene is TRBD2 (6 bases). This CDR3 comprises 15 residues. Trimming removed 6 bases at V and 6 bases at J, with 21 bases between. The germline V gene encodes CDR1 MNHEY and CDR2 SVGAGI. DNA of the CDR3: TGTGCCAGCAGCCTACGGGGGTCCCCTACGGGCGAGCAGTACTTC. This translates into CASSLRGSPTGEQYF.

CDR3 DNA sequence: TGTGCCAGCAGCTTGGGGGGGGCGCGCGACTATGGCTACACCTTC. Amino acid sequence: CASSLGGARDYGYTF. The V gene is TRBV11-2, the J gene TRBJ1-2, with D possibly matching TRBD1 (6 bases). Trimming took 3 bases from V and 3 from J, leaving 14 bases between them. Germline V gene sequence: CDR1 SGHAT, CDR2 FQNNGV. CDR3 length: 15 residues.

The V and J genes are TRBV9 and TRBJ2-1, with 9 bases aligning to TRBD2. J gave up 1 base and V 4 bases, and 12 bases lay outside the gene matches. Germline-derived CDR1 and CDR2 are SGDLS and YYNGEE. The CDR3 extends over 18 amino acids. The CDR3 spells CASSPGTSRALSYNEQFF. The CDR3 DNA is TGTGCCAGCAGCCCCGGGACTAGCAGGGCGTTATCCTACAATGAGCAGTTCTTC. Combining the CDR3 with reference TRBV9 and TRBJ2-1 gives the whole variable domain DSGVTQTPKHLITATGQRVTLRCSPRSGDLSVYWYQQSLDQGLQFLIQYYNGEERAKGNILERFSAQQFPDLHSELNLSSLELGDSALYFCASSPGTSRALSYNEQFFGPGTRLTVL.

V usage is TRBV14 and J usage is TRBJ2-2, with 9 positions matching TRBD1. The CDR3 spans 17 residues. Germline trimming cut 4 bases from V and 4 bases from J; bases unmatched to any gene: 10. The germline CDR1 and CDR2 sequences are SGHDN and FVKESK. The CDR3 here is CASSRFTGGLATGELFF. DNA of the CDR3: TGTGCCAGCAGCCGATTTACAGGGGGCCTCGCCACCGGGGAGCTGTTTTTT.

The genes are TRBV10-3 and TRBJ2-1, with 12 positions matching TRBD2. V lost 4 bases to trimming and J lost 7 bases; unmatched junction nucleotides: 8. The length of the CDR3 is 16 residues. Per germline, CDR1 ENHRY and CDR2 SYGVKD. The CDR3 coding sequence is TGTGCCATCAGTGTCTCTAGCGGGGGGGCAGGAAATGAGCAGTTCTTC. Translation gives CAISVSSGGAGNEQFF.

The chain recombines TRBV5-1 with TRBJ2-1; 9 bases match TRBD1. The V and J ends lost 4 bases and 3 bases, in that order; junction bases with no gene match: 5. CDR3 length: 15 residues. From germline, CDR1 is SGHRS and CDR2 YFSETQ. The CDR3 sequence: CASSLGDRVYNEQFF. For the CDR3, the DNA is TGCGCCAGCAGCCTGGGGGACAGGGTCTACAATGAGCAGTTCTTC.

The J gene is TRBJ1-2, the V gene TRBV29-1; no reliable D call. V was cut by 5 bases and J by 2 bases, with 24 bases left in between. The germline gives CDR1 SQVTM, CDR2 ANQGSEA. There are 17 residues in the CDR3. CDR3 in amino acids: CSVKGYPPEEHNYGYTF. The CDR3 bases are TGCAGCGTTAAAGGGTATCCCCCGGAGGAACACAACTATGGCTACACCTTC.

This clone was picked up one time. The rearrangement uses TRBV10-3 and TRBJ2-7, with D possibly TRBD1 on 6 matching bases. CDR3 length: 15 amino acids. Per germline, CDR1 ENHRY and CDR2 SYGVKD. V lost 2 bases and J lost 3, with 14 bases in between. The CDR3 loop reads CAISEAQGGGYEQYF. As DNA, the CDR3 is TGTGCCATCAGTGAGGCACAGGGTGGGGGCTACGAGCAGTACTTC.

The chain recombines TRBV10-3 with TRBJ2-1; 11 bases line up with TRBD2. The V segment lost 4 bases and the J segment 6 bases; nucleotides outside the gene matches: 8. CDR1 is ENHRY and CDR2 is SYGVKD in the germline V gene. The CDR3 sequence is 16 residues long. The DNA for the CDR3 is TGTGCCATCAGTGGAGAACTAGCGGGAGCGGGCAATGAGCAGTTCTTC. Encoded protein: CAISGELAGAGNEQFF.

The genes are TRBV11-2 and TRBJ2-3, with TRBD2 matching over 10 bases. The V and J ends lost 5 bases and 4 bases, in that order; junction bases with no gene match: 3. Germline V gene sequence: CDR1 SGHAT, CDR2 FQNNGV. The CDR3 totals 14 residues. The CDR3 sequence: CASSLGTSADTQYF. The CDR3, as DNA: TGTGCCAGCAGCCTAGGGACTAGCGCAGATACGCAGTATTTT.

This clone showed up just a few times. The V call is TRBV5-6, the J call TRBJ2-5, with 11 bases that match TRBD1. CDR1 and CDR2 (germline): SGHDT, YYEEEE. The CDR3 totals 14 residues. The V and J ends lost 3 bases and 4 bases, in that order; junction bases with no gene match: 2. CDR3 sequence (DNA): TGTGCCAGCAGCTGGGGGACAGGGGGAGAGACCCAGTACTTC. Amino acids: CASSWGTGGETQYF.

The chain carries TRBV6-1 and TRBJ2-5; TRBD2 matches at 8 bases. This CDR3 contains 13 residues. The germline V gene encodes CDR1 MNHNS and CDR2 SASEGT. J gave up 4 bases and V 7 bases, and 5 bases lay outside the gene matches. The CDR3 reads CASTELAGETQYF. Written as DNA, the CDR3 is TGTGCCAGCACTGAGCTAGCGGGAGAGACCCAGTACTTC.

CDR3 nucleotides: TGTGCCAGCAGCTTATTAGCGGGAACCCTCCAAGAGACCCAGTACTTC. Translating gives CASSLLAGTLQETQYF. The J gene is TRBJ2-5, the V gene TRBV7-2, with TRBD2 matching over 8 bases. The germline CDR1 and CDR2 sequences are SGHTA and FQGNSA. V dropped 2 bases and J dropped 1; count of bases not matched to a gene: 6. This CDR3 comprises 16 residues.

This clone was seen only once. This chain links TRBV19 with TRBJ2-3; D unclear. The CDR3 covers 12 residues. Germline CDR1 is LNHDA and CDR2 is SQIVND (reference sequence). V was clipped by 0 bases and J by 5 bases, with 3 bases between them. Here the CDR3 DNA reads TGTGCCAGTAGTATAGATCAAGATACGCAGTATTTT. This translates into CASSIDQDTQYF.

V usage is TRBV20-1 and J usage is TRBJ2-7; D unresolved. CDR1 DFQATT and CDR2 SNEGSKA come from the germline V gene (reference sequence). This CDR3 is built from 11 residues. The germline V and J ends were trimmed by 5 bases and 6 bases, with 11 bases remaining between them. CDR3 in amino acids: CSAVESGEQYF. CDR3 DNA: TGCAGTGCTGTCGAGTCGGGCGAGCAGTACTTC.

The chain carries TRBV27 and TRBJ2-1; 9 nucleotides match TRBD2. The germline V gene has CDR1 MNHEY and CDR2 SMNVEV (reference sequence). The CDR3 runs 15 residues. V lost 5 bases, J lost 2 bases, and 4 bases stayed unmatched. The CDR3 DNA sequence: TGTGCCAGCAGTCAAACTAGCGGGCCCTACAATGAGCAGTTCTTC. Amino acid sequence: CASSQTSGPYNEQFF.

V and J are TRBV12-5 and TRBJ2-4; TRBD1 agrees at 7 bases. The CDR3 totals 17 residues. V shed 5 bases and J 0 bases; nucleotides not matched to a gene: 10. The V gene's germline CDR1 is LGHNT and CDR2 FRNRAP. The CDR3 protein is CASGTLQGLLAKNIQYF. DNA of the CDR3: TGTGCTAGTGGTACCTTACAGGGGTTACTAGCCAAAAACATTCAGTACTTC.

CDR3 residues: CASSKDSLGPWANRTYEQYF. The CDR3 DNA reads TGTGCCAGCAGCAAAGACTCCCTTGGCCCTTGGGCGAACAGAACCTACGAGCAGTACTTC. The genes are TRBV21-1 and TRBJ2-7; the table gives TRBD1 as D, unverified against the DNA. TRBV21-1 is reported as a pseudogene. The CDR3 is made up of 20 amino acids.

V and J are TRBV7-3 and TRBJ1-1, with D perhaps matching TRBD1 (5 bases). V was pared by 3 bases and J by 4 bases, with 9 bases between. This CDR3 contains 13 residues. The germline CDR1 and CDR2 sequences are SGHTA and FQGTGA. CDR3 nucleotides: TGTGCCAGCAGCTTCGGCAGGGCCACTGAAGCTTTCTTT. This encodes CASSFGRATEAFF.

The chain carries TRBV6-1 and TRBJ1-2; D may be TRBD1 (5 bases). The ends were cut back, 2 bases at V and 2 bases at J, with 12 bases in the middle. Germline CDR1 reads MNHNS; CDR2 reads SASEGT. CDR3 length: 15 amino acids. The CDR3 is CASSEPGGSNYGYTF. The CDR3 DNA sequence: TGTGCCAGCAGTGAACCTGGGGGGTCCAACTATGGCTACACCTTC.

V usage is TRBV14 and J usage is TRBJ2-1, with D tentatively TRBD2 (5 bases). The germline V gene encodes CDR1 SGHDN and CDR2 FVKESK. The CDR3 covers 16 residues. Between the trimmed V and J ends, which lost 3 bases and 0 bases, there was a span of 12 bases. The chain's CDR3 is CASSQWRVSSYNEQFF. The CDR3 region has the DNA TGTGCCAGCAGCCAGTGGCGGGTAAGCTCCTACAATGAGCAGTTCTTC.

This clone was observed a few times. The chain links TRBV5-4 to TRBJ2-7, with 9 nucleotides matching TRBD1. Trimming removed 4 bases from V and 5 bases from J; junction bases left unmatched: 7. The germline gives CDR1 SGHNT, CDR2 YYREEE (reference sequence). CDR3 length: 14 residues. This CDR3 is CASSGRDRVHEQYF. DNA of the CDR3: TGTGCCAGCAGCGGCCGGGACAGGGTCCACGAGCAGTACTTC.